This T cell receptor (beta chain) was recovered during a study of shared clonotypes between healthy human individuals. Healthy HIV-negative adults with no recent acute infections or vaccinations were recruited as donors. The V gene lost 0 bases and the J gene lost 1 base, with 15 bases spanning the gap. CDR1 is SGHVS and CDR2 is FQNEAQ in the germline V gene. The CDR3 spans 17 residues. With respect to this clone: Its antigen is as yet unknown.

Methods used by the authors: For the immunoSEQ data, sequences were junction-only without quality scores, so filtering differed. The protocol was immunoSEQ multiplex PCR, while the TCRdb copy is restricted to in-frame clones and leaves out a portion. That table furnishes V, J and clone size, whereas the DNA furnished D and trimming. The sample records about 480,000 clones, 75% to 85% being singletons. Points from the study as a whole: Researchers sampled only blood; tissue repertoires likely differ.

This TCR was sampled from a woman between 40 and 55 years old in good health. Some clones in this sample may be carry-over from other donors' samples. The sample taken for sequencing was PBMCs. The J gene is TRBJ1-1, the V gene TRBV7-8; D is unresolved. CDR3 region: CASSLAPWRQSNTEAFF. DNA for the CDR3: TGTGCCAGCAGCTTAGCCCCCTGGCGACAATCGAACACTGAAGCTTTCTTT.